This T cell receptor beta chain derives from a study of blood T cell repertoires in COVID-19. This CDR3 has 14 amino acids. Trimming stripped 5 bases from V and 0 bases from J, with 10 bases between. Germline assignment: CDR1 LNHDA and CDR2 SQIVND (reference sequence). Using immunoSEQ multiplex PCR, the repertoire was profiled, and TCRdb retains in-frame clones only, with some absent. In the table there are approximately 59,000 clones, 81% of which are singletons. The sample taken for sequencing was peripheral blood. This chain joins TRBV19 and TRBJ1-2; D is ambiguous. The TCR was taken from a man older than 75 with acute or convalescent COVID-19. The CDR3 spells CASSWQVANYGYTF. The CDR3, as DNA: TGTGCCAGTAGTTGGCAGGTAGCTAACTATGGCTACACCTTC. Based on the CDR3 plus reference TRBV19 and TRBJ1-2, the full variable domain is DGGITQSPKYLFRKEGQNVTLSCEQNLNHDAMYWYRQDPGQGLRLIYYSQIVNDFQKGDIAEGYSVSREKKESFPLTVTSAQKNPTAFYLCASSWQVANYGYTFGSGTRLTVV.